The clone carrying this T cell receptor beta chain has only one observation. Its specificity is unknown. This record belongs to a study of shared clonotypes between healthy human individuals. About the study: For every donor, three CD4 naive, three CD4 memory, two CD8 naive and one CD8 memory plates were used.

Naive CD8 isolation took CD45RO-negative cells positively selected for CCR7 and excluded terminally differentiated effector memory CD45RA+ cells. V shed 4 bases and J 5 bases; nucleotides not matched to a gene: 4. This CDR3 region has 14 residues. Germline V gene data show CDR1 as SEHNR and CDR2 as FQNEAQ (reference sequence). General study results and limits: Sampling covered nothing but blood. Tissue TCR repertoires likely differ from those found in blood. It was anticipated that sequencing depth would influence how many clonotypes donors shared.

TCRdb keeps only in-frame clones here, not all; method: immunoSEQ multiplex PCR. The sample has hundreds of thousands of clones, around 96% seen once. The rearrangement uses TRBV7-9 and TRBJ1-5; 8 bases are shared with TRBD1. The TCR comes from a man aged 30 to 39 in good health. Sequences were obtained from naive CD8+ T cells sorted from blood. CDR3 amino acids: CASSSGTGHQPQHF. The CDR3 coding sequence is TGTGCCAGCAGCTCCGGGACAGGCCATCAGCCCCAGCATTTT.